The 27 T cell receptor beta chains listed next were all sequenced from one sample in a study of T cell responses to AZD1222 COVID-19 vaccine. TCRdb's copy holds only in-frame clones and misses some; the assay was immunoSEQ multiplex PCR. The sample contains about 140,000 clones, 86% of which appear only once. The source was peripheral blood, collected 28 days after the second AZD1222 dose. All receptors derive from an adult who received the AZD1222 COVID-19 vaccine.

This clone was detected a few times. V gene TRBV24-1 combines with J gene TRBJ2-5, with D hard to call. Germline assignment: CDR1 KGHDR and CDR2 SFDVKD. Trimming shortened V by 4 bases and J by 2 bases, and 10 bases separated the two germline ends. The CDR3 is made up of 14 amino acids. Here the CDR3 DNA reads TGTGCCACCAGTGACCCCGGTCAACAAGAGACCCAGTACTTC. Protein: CATSDPGQQETQYF.

The CDR3 DNA sequence: TGTGCCAGCAGCCACGGGGCAGCGAATGAAAAACTGTTTTTT. Its translation is CASSHGAANEKLFF. This sequence joins TRBV28 and TRBJ1-4; the D gene is possibly TRBD1 (5 bases). V gave up 6 bases and J gave up 5 bases, with 13 bases separating them. Germline loops: CDR1 MDHEN, CDR2 SYDVKM. CDR3 length: 14 amino acids.

V is TRBV4-1 and J is TRBJ1-2, with no clear D. Germline CDR1 reads MGHRA; CDR2 reads YSYEKL. Deletions cut 3 bases from V and 7 bases from J, with 12 bases between. This CDR3 spans 13 amino acids. This CDR3 reads CASSQIEGTGYTF. CDR3 in DNA: TGCGCCAGCAGCCAGATTGAGGGAACTGGCTACACCTTC.

This rearrangement joins TRBV5-8 to TRBJ2-2; 7 bases align to TRBD1. Per the germline V gene, CDR1 is SGHTS and CDR2 is YDEGEE. CDR3 size: 14 residues. After removal of 4 bases from V and 7 bases from J, the junction contained 7 bases not matched to a gene. DNA of the CDR3: TGTGCCAGCAGCGGCGGACAGGCCGTCGGGGAGCTGTTTTTT. Translating it yields CASSGGQAVGELFF.

V gene TRBV21-1 combines with J gene TRBJ2-7; the DNA was not used to check the table's D call, TRBD2. TRBV21-1 is designated a pseudogene. CDR3 length: 15 residues. In DNA, the CDR3 is TGTGCCAGCAGCAAATGGGCGGGAGACAGGTACGAGCAGTACTTC. Residues: CASSKWAGDRYEQYF.

The chain carries TRBV4-2 and TRBJ2-1; D might be TRBD2 (6 bases). In germline, CDR1 is LGHNA, CDR2 YNFKEQ. Trimming removed 6 bases at V and 2 bases at J, with 11 bases between. The CDR3 loop spans 14 amino acids. CDR3: CASSLLATYNEQFF. CDR3 bases: TGTGCCAGCAGTCTTCTAGCGACCTACAATGAGCAGTTCTTC.

The chain employs TRBV7-2 and TRBJ1-5; D unclear. In germline, CDR1 is SGHTA, CDR2 FQGNSA. The CDR3 is 14 residues long. V lost 4 bases and J 2 bases, leaving 9 bases between the germline ends. The CDR3 loop is CASSSNWGNQPQHF. The CDR3 DNA is TGTGCCAGCAGCTCAAACTGGGGCAATCAGCCCCAGCATTTT.

The chain has TRBV30 and TRBJ1-1, with D perhaps matching TRBD1 (5 bases). Germline V gene lookup returns CDR1 GTSNPN and CDR2 SVGIG (reference sequence). V lost 2 bases and J lost 4, with 11 bases in between. This CDR3 is 13 amino acids long. The CDR3: CAWSRGSTTEAFF. Written as DNA, the CDR3 is TGTGCCTGGAGTAGGGGTTCGACCACTGAAGCTTTCTTT.

V and J are TRBV6-5 and TRBJ2-1; D is unclear. Trimming removed 2 bases from V and 10 bases from J, with 9 bases in between. This CDR3 has 12 amino acids. The germline V gene encodes CDR1 MNHEY and CDR2 SVGAGI. The CDR3: CASSYLWGEQFF. In DNA form, the CDR3 reads TGTGCCAGCAGTTACCTCTGGGGAGAGCAGTTCTTC.

The count of this clone is one. This chain connects TRBV2 to TRBJ2-2; either TRBD1 or TRBD2 may supply D (5 bases each). Germline V gene data show CDR1 as SNHLY and CDR2 as FYNNEI. With 10 bases removed from V and 1 base from J, the gap between germline ends came to 10 bases. The CDR3 length is 13 residues. Here the CDR3 DNA reads TGTGCCACAGGGACGGTGAACACCGGGGAGCTGTTTTTT. Translated, it gives CATGTVNTGELFF.

This clone was found a few times. The chain recombines TRBV18 with TRBJ1-2; D not certain. The CDR3 is made up of 11 amino acids. Trimming pared 2 bases from V and 7 bases from J, leaving 5 bases between. The germline V gene has CDR1 KGHSH and CDR2 LQKENI. CDR3 sequence (DNA): TGTGCCAGCTCACCAGGGTTTGGCTACACCTTC. It yields the protein CASSPGFGYTF.

The CDR3 DNA follows: TGTGCCAGCAGTTTATCCGGGACGGGGCAGTACTTC. Amino acids: CASSLSGTGQYF. The J gene is TRBJ2-7, the V gene TRBV12-3 or TRBV12-4; D tentatively fits TRBD1 or TRBD2 (5 bases each). There are 12 residues in the CDR3. V lost 2 bases to trimming and J lost 9 bases, with 11 bases between them.

For the CDR3, the DNA is TGTGCCAGCAGTGATTTGATTCATGACTCTGGAAACACCATATATTTT. Translation gives CASSDLIHDSGNTIYF. This chain links TRBV6-1 with TRBJ1-3; D gene unclear. The germline V gene has CDR1 MNHNS and CDR2 SASEGT. This CDR3 is 16 amino acids long. V gave up 3 bases and J gave up 0 bases, with 12 bases separating them.

The chain combines TRBV2 with TRBJ1-2; D is ambiguous. Trimming removed 1 base from V and 5 bases from J, with 8 bases in between. This CDR3 is 13 amino acids long. From germline, CDR1 is SNHLY and CDR2 FYNNEI. CDR3 bases: TGTGCCAGCAGTGAAGACGCCCTATATGGCTACACCTTC. It yields the protein CASSEDALYGYTF.

The chain links TRBV30 to TRBJ2-2; 7 nucleotides agree with TRBD2. The V and J ends lost 3 bases and 0 bases, in that order; junction bases with no gene match: 4. CDR1 is GTSNPN, CDR2 SVGIG, per germline (reference sequence). The CDR3 covers 15 residues. CDR3 residues: CAWRWEGSNTGELFF. CDR3 coding DNA: TGTGCCTGGAGGTGGGAGGGGTCGAACACCGGGGAGCTGTTTTTT.

This clone was counted a single time. The chain recombines TRBV9 with TRBJ1-1; D is ambiguous. The CDR3 consists of 13 residues. V was pared by 4 bases and J by 1 base, with 8 bases between. Germline V gene sequence: CDR1 SGDLS, CDR2 YYNGEE. The DNA for the CDR3 is TGTGCCAGCAGCCCACTCCCGAACACTGAAGCTTTCTTT. The encoded protein is CASSPLPNTEAFF.

The chain combines TRBV2 with TRBJ1-1; D gene unclear. The CDR3 sequence is 14 residues long. CDR1 is SNHLY, CDR2 FYNNEI, per germline. The ends were cut back, 8 bases at V and 1 base at J, with 14 bases in the middle. CDR3 bases: TGTGCCAGCTCCTCCCTGGGGAGGAACACTGAAGCTTTCTTT. Protein: CASSSLGRNTEAFF.

The CDR3 region is CASRPLWAANTGELFF. For the CDR3, the DNA is TGTGCCAGCAGGCCCTTGTGGGCGGCGAACACCGGGGAGCTGTTTTTT. V is TRBV28 and J is TRBJ2-2; D ambiguous. The V gene's germline CDR1 is MDHEN and CDR2 SYDVKM. The CDR3 runs 16 residues. V lost 6 bases and J lost 0, with 14 bases in between. Full variable domain (rest looked up from reference TRBV28 and TRBJ2-2): DVKVTQSSRYLVKRTGEKVFLECVQDMDHENMFWYRQDPGLGLRLIYFSYDVKMKEKGDIPEGYSVSREKKERFSLILESASTNQTSMYLCASRPLWAANTGELFFGEGSRLTVL.

This CDR3 is CASSVDPAGPGEKLFF. DNA for the CDR3: TGTGCCAGCAGCGTAGATCCGGCAGGGCCCGGTGAAAAACTGTTTTTT. V gene TRBV9 combines with J gene TRBJ1-4; perhaps TRBD1 as D (5 bases). V was clipped by 0 bases and J by 7 bases, with 16 bases between them. The CDR3 loop spans 16 amino acids. CDR1 is SGDLS, CDR2 YYNGEE, per germline.

V usage is TRBV7-2 and J usage is TRBJ1-2; 9 bases agree with TRBD1. V lost 1 base to trimming and J lost 2 bases; unmatched junction nucleotides: 2. In germline, CDR1 is SGHTA, CDR2 FQGNSA. The CDR3 runs 15 residues. The CDR3 DNA reads TGTGCCAGCAGCTTAGACAGGGGGCGAAACTATGGCTACACCTTC. It yields the protein CASSLDRGRNYGYTF.

The V and J genes are TRBV28 and TRBJ2-5, with TRBD2 matching 8 bases. CDR1 and CDR2 from the germline V gene are MDHEN and SYDVKM. The junction had 7 bases not matched to a gene; V was cut back by 8 bases and J by 2 bases. This CDR3 region has 14 residues. Written as DNA, the CDR3 is TGTGCCAGCGGGCGGGGGGTTGGACAAGAGACCCAGTACTTC. It codes for CASGRGVGQETQYF.

This chain connects TRBV2 to TRBJ1-4; D might be TRBD1 (6 bases). CDR3 length: 13 residues. The V and J ends lost 9 bases and 8 bases respectively, with 16 bases between them. CDR1 is SNHLY and CDR2 is FYNNEI in the germline V gene. CDR3 DNA: TGTGCCAGTCTCAAGGGGGTTTTCGAAAAACTGTTTTTT. Translated: CASLKGVFEKLFF.

This clone has a handful of counts. The chain has TRBV11-2 and TRBJ2-7, with D perhaps matching TRBD2 (5 bases). Trimming removed 5 bases from V and 2 bases from J, with 16 bases in between. The germline V gene has CDR1 SGHAT and CDR2 FQNNGV. The CDR3 length is 15 residues. DNA for the CDR3: TGTGCCAGCAGCCCCCTTGGAGGTGCCGCCTACGAGCAGTACTTC. As protein: CASSPLGGAAYEQYF.

The CDR3 is CSASSGSGQPQHF. The DNA for the CDR3 is TGCAGTGCTAGTTCAGGAAGTGGCCAGCCCCAGCATTTT. The chain couples TRBV20-1 to TRBJ1-5; D is uncertain. Trimming took 3 bases from V and 7 from J, leaving 13 bases between them. This CDR3 is built from 13 residues. The germline CDR1 and CDR2 sequences are DFQATT and SNEGSKA (reference sequence).

The chain employs TRBV27 and TRBJ2-6; D not certain. The CDR3 runs 16 residues. Germline CDR1 reads MNHEY; CDR2 reads SMNVEV (reference sequence). V gave up 6 bases and J gave up 4 bases, with 16 bases separating them. DNA of the CDR3: TGTGCCAGCAGACCCGGTGGCGCCTTCGGGGCCAACGTCCTGACTTTC. Its protein is CASRPGGAFGANVLTF.

In DNA form, the CDR3 reads TGTGCCAGCAACCCGGGACAGGGGAGCTATGGCTACACCTTC. Amino acid sequence: CASNPGQGSYGYTF. The chain links TRBV2 to TRBJ1-2, with 10 bases aligning to TRBD1. Germline V gene lookup returns CDR1 SNHLY and CDR2 FYNNEI. V gave up 7 bases and J gave up 4 bases; unmatched junction bases: 6. CDR3 length: 14 residues. The whole variable domain, remainder taken from reference TRBV2 and TRBJ1-2, is EPEVTQTPSHQVTQMGQEVILRCVPISNHLYFYWYRQILGQKVEFLVSFYNNEISEKSEIFDDQFSVERPDGSNFTLKIRSTKLEDSAMYFCASNPGQGSYGYTFGSGTRLTVV.

The chain couples TRBV6-5 to TRBJ1-4, with D maybe TRBD1 (5 bases). CDR3 length equals 14 residues. Germline V gives CDR1 MNHEY, CDR2 SVGAGI. Trimming stripped 8 bases from V and 5 bases from J, with 15 bases between. In DNA form, the CDR3 reads TGTGCCAGCTCCTCAACACGGGGGAATGAAAAACTGTTTTTT. This gives the protein CASSSTRGNEKLFF.